The 15 T cell receptor beta chains reported below all come from one sample, sequenced in a study of long-term antiretroviral therapy in people with HIV. The authors ran the immunoSEQ assay, v3.0, at survey level. Repertoires were generated with immunoSEQ multiplex PCR, while TCRdb's copy carries only in-frame clones and drops some. The table shows 20,000 or so clones, with roughly four fifths occurring only once. The sequencing used unsorted PBMCs, collected 2.2 years after starting antiretroviral therapy. The receptors here all came from a man in his forties or fifties with HIV.

The V gene is TRBV9, the J gene TRBJ2-2; the match to TRBD2 covers 8 bases. Trimming removed 4 bases from V and 1 base from J; junction bases left unmatched: 6. The CDR3 spans 16 residues. The germline V gene has CDR1 SGDLS and CDR2 YYNGEE. CDR3 bases: TGTGCCAGCAGCAAGCTAAGCGGGGGGAACACCGGGGAGCTGTTTTTT. Its translation: CASSKLSGGNTGELFF.

V and J are TRBV5-1 and TRBJ2-5, with a possible D match to TRBD1 (6 bases). Germline assignment: CDR1 SGHRS and CDR2 YFSETQ. The V gene lost 2 bases and the J gene lost 5 bases, with 7 bases spanning the gap. The CDR3 extends over 12 amino acids. CDR3 DNA: TGCGCCAGCAGCTTTGGGGGCGAGACCCAGTACTTC. Its protein product is CASSFGGETQYF.

This chain connects TRBV11-2 to TRBJ1-1; 9 nucleotides match TRBD1. In germline, CDR1 is SGHAT, CDR2 FQNNGV. After removal of 6 bases from V and 8 bases from J, the junction contained 10 bases not matched to a gene. The CDR3 covers 14 residues. As DNA, the CDR3 is TGTGCCAGCAGTTACGACAGGGGGGGATTCGAAGCTTTCTTT. Translated: CASSYDRGGFEAFF.

The table lists this clone with a count of one. J is TRBJ2-2 and V is TRBV5-6; maybe TRBD2 (6 bases). V gave up 0 bases and J gave up 4 bases, with 13 bases separating them. Germline CDR1 reads SGHDT; CDR2 reads YYEEEE. The CDR3 spans 16 residues. The chain's CDR3 is CASSLVGGLITGELFF. CDR3 DNA sequence: TGTGCCAGCAGCTTGGTTGGGGGACTCATCACCGGGGAGCTGTTTTTT.

This rearrangement joins TRBV18 to TRBJ2-7; D gene unclear. Germline assignment: CDR1 KGHSH and CDR2 LQKENI. With 0 bases removed from V and 6 bases from J, the gap between germline ends came to 15 bases. The CDR3 spans 15 residues. CDR3 loop: CASSPPARSQREQYF. CDR3 coding DNA: TGTGCCAGCTCACCACCAGCAAGAAGCCAGCGCGAGCAGTACTTC. The whole variable domain, filled in from reference TRBV18 and TRBJ2-7, reads NAGVMQNPRHLVRRRGQEARLRCSPMKGHSHVYWYRQLPEEGLKFMVYLQKENIIDESGMPKERFSAEFPKEGPSILRIQQVVRGDSAAYFCASSPPARSQREQYFGPGTRLTVT.

The V gene is TRBV2, the J gene TRBJ2-5; no definite D call. The CDR3 contains 13 residues. V lost 1 base and J lost 2, with 5 bases in between. Per the germline V gene, CDR1 is SNHLY and CDR2 is FYNNEI. The CDR3 protein is CASSEGGQETQYF. CDR3 bases: TGTGCCAGCAGTGAAGGGGGACAAGAGACCCAGTACTTC.

DNA of the CDR3: TGTGCCAGCAGCTTAAGCGGGAGGATGAGGAATGAGCAGTTCTTC. Protein: CASSLSGRMRNEQFF. V gene TRBV11-2 combines with J gene TRBJ2-1; TRBD2 agrees at 9 bases. CDR1 is SGHAT, CDR2 FQNNGV, per germline. The CDR3 extends over 15 amino acids. The J segment lost 7 bases and the V segment lost 2 bases, leaving 6 bases of the junction unmatched.

The chain couples TRBV9 to TRBJ1-1; the D is unclear. This CDR3 region has 11 residues. Trimming stripped 4 bases from V and 3 bases from J, with 4 bases between. Germline loops: CDR1 SGDLS, CDR2 YYNGEE. CDR3 nucleotides: TGTGCCAGCAGCCAAGACACTGAAGCTTTCTTT. It encodes CASSQDTEAFF.

This clone was found a few times. This chain links TRBV6-5 with TRBJ1-5, with TRBD1 matching over 8 bases. The length of the CDR3 is 14 residues. With 10 bases clipped from V and 0 bases from J, the junction kept 5 bases outside the gene matches. Germline V gene sequence: CDR1 MNHEY, CDR2 SVGAGI. This CDR3 is CAKPDRDSNQPQHF. CDR3 DNA sequence: TGTGCCAAGCCGGACAGGGATAGCAATCAGCCCCAGCATTTT.

This clone is a singleton in its sample. The chain has TRBV5-6 and TRBJ2-5; either TRBD1 or TRBD2 may supply D (5 bases each). CDR1 is SGHDT, CDR2 YYEEEE, per germline. The CDR3 has 13 amino acids. Trimming cost V 2 bases and J 4 bases, with 9 bases left between them. CDR3 DNA sequence: TGTGCCAGCAGCTTAGCAGGGAGAGAGACCCAGTACTTC. This gives the protein CASSLAGRETQYF.

The V and J genes are TRBV9 and TRBJ2-3; 10 bases map to TRBD2. The CDR3 spans 15 residues. Germline V CDR1 and CDR2: SGDLS, YYNGEE. The ends lost 5 bases at V and 2 bases at J; junction bases unmatched: 5. CDR3 residues: CASRRTSGPTDTQYF. In DNA, the CDR3 is TGTGCCAGCAGGCGGACTAGCGGCCCCACAGATACGCAGTATTTT.

This sequence joins TRBV5-1 and TRBJ2-5; no firm D call. CDR1 is SGHRS, CDR2 YFSETQ, per germline. With 4 bases removed from V and 2 bases from J, the gap between germline ends came to 12 bases. The CDR3 consists of 14 residues. CDR3 sequence (DNA): TGCGCCAGCAGCATTACAGCGACTCAAGAGACCCAGTACTTC. It encodes CASSITATQETQYF.

The chain joins TRBV7-9 to TRBJ2-1; tentatively, D is TRBD1 or TRBD2 (5 bases each). Germline V gene sequence: CDR1 SEHNR, CDR2 FQNEAQ (reference sequence). Trimming took off 8 bases at V and 2 bases at J, with 13 bases between the two ends. This CDR3 is 14 amino acids long. The CDR3 loop reads CASRLGVPYNEQFF. In DNA, the CDR3 is TGTGCCAGCCGTCTGGGGGTTCCCTACAATGAGCAGTTCTTC.

The chain carries TRBV18 and TRBJ2-3; D may correspond to TRBD1 or TRBD2 (5 bases each). The CDR3 is 13 amino acids. The germline V gene has CDR1 KGHSH and CDR2 LQKENI. V dropped 3 bases and J dropped 1 base, with 5 bases sitting between them. CDR3 sequence (DNA): TGTGCCAGCTCACCGGGGGGCACAGATACGCAGTATTTT. It encodes CASSPGGTDTQYF.

V usage is TRBV2 and J usage is TRBJ2-5, with unresolved D. Germline V gives CDR1 SNHLY, CDR2 FYNNEI. The V end lost 1 base, the J end lost 0 bases, and 6 bases lay between the germline ends. The CDR3 spans 14 residues. The CDR3 spells CASSEESYQETQYF. The CDR3, as DNA: TGTGCCAGCAGTGAAGAGTCGTACCAAGAGACCCAGTACTTC.